These 26 T cell receptor beta chains were all obtained from the same sample, sequenced in a study of EBV T-cell therapy then PD-1 blockade in nasopharyngeal carcinoma. These TCRs are of unknown antigen specificity. Treatment: AdE1-LMPpoly-expanded autologous EBV-specific T-cell therapy followed by anti-PD-1 nivolumab. Produced via immunoSEQ multiplex PCR; TCRdb's table is partial and in-frame only. The table lists about 22,000 clones, 82% of them singletons. The sample consisted of CD8+ T cells from blood, taken at day -245 from a patient whose treatment included autologous EBV-specific T cells and nivolumab. The receptor source for this set is a man aged 40-49 years with nasopharyngeal carcinoma.

The V and J genes are TRBV6-1 and TRBJ1-1, with unresolved D. The V gene lost 2 bases and the J gene lost 6 bases, with 13 bases spanning the gap. The CDR3 is 14 amino acids. The germline V gene encodes CDR1 MNHNS and CDR2 SASEGT. CDR3: CASSEWTGVSEAFF. CDR3 DNA sequence: TGTGCCAGCAGTGAATGGACTGGCGTCTCTGAAGCTTTCTTT.

The CDR3 reads CASSQDPGTGGEKLFF. In DNA, the CDR3 is TGCGCCAGCAGCCAAGATCCTGGGACAGGGGGAGAAAAACTGTTTTTT. This chain links TRBV4-3 with TRBJ1-4; the match to TRBD1 covers 11 bases. The germline CDR1 and CDR2 sequences are LGHNA and YSLEER. The CDR3 consists of 16 residues. V lost 0 bases and J lost 8; bases outside the gene matches: 5.

The rearrangement uses TRBV7-6 and TRBJ2-4; either TRBD1 or TRBD2 may supply D (5 bases each). CDR1 SGHVS and CDR2 FNYEAQ come from the germline V gene. The V gene lost 5 bases and the J gene lost 0 bases, with 26 bases spanning the gap. The CDR3 has 20 amino acids. CDR3 in DNA: TGTGCCAGCAGCCCTCAAATAGAATACGGGACGTTACTAGCCAAAAACATTCAGTACTTC. Its translation is CASSPQIEYGTLLAKNIQYF.

This chain joins TRBV6-5 and TRBJ1-1; D gene ambiguous. The CDR3 length is 15 residues. V dropped 4 bases and J dropped 4 bases, with 16 bases sitting between them. Germline CDR1 reads MNHEY; CDR2 reads SVGAGI. As DNA, the CDR3 is TGTGCCAGCAGTTCCCACCGGGGTGTGGGCACTGAAGCTTTCTTT. Translation: CASSSHRGVGTEAFF.

The rearrangement links TRBV9 to TRBJ2-7; 9 nucleotides align to TRBD2. The ends lost 0 bases at V and 2 bases at J; junction bases unmatched: 6. The CDR3 is 16 residues long. Germline loops: CDR1 SGDLS, CDR2 YYNGEE. The CDR3: CASSVGDSGGAYEQYF. The CDR3 nucleotides are TGTGCCAGCAGCGTAGGGGATAGCGGGGGCGCCTACGAGCAGTACTTC.

The gene calls are TRBV6-5 and TRBJ1-2; 9 bases agree with TRBD1. CDR3 length equals 14 residues. J gave up 8 bases and V 2 bases, and 6 bases lay outside the gene matches. CDR1 is MNHEY and CDR2 is SVGAGI in the germline V gene. As DNA, the CDR3 is TGTGCCAGCAGTTACGGGACAGGGAGAGTAGGCTACACCTTC. Its protein product is CASSYGTGRVGYTF.

The J gene is TRBJ2-3, the V gene TRBV6-4; D gene ambiguous. There are 15 residues in the CDR3. V lost 0 bases, J lost 1 base, and 8 bases lay in between. Per the germline V gene, CDR1 is MRHNA and CDR2 is SNTAGT. The CDR3 region is CASSDSVGGTDTQYF. CDR3 DNA: TGTGCCAGCAGTGACTCAGTGGGTGGCACAGATACGCAGTATTTT.

This rearrangement joins TRBV19 to TRBJ1-1; TRBD1 is a possible D gene (5 bases). The CDR3 runs 14 residues. Germline V lookup: CDR1 LNHDA, CDR2 SQIVND (reference sequence). V dropped 9 bases and J dropped 4 bases, with 18 bases sitting between them. The CDR3 region has the DNA TGTGCCAGCTTAGTGAGGGCGCAGGGCACTGAAGCTTTCTTT. Its protein product is CASLVRAQGTEAFF.

This chain connects TRBV9 to TRBJ1-3; D not certain. Trimming removed 3 bases from V and 3 bases from J, with 10 bases in between. The CDR3 consists of 14 residues. Germline CDR1 reads SGDLS; CDR2 reads YYNGEE. The CDR3 sequence is CASSEGYGGNTIYF. CDR3 sequence (DNA): TGTGCCAGCAGCGAGGGCTACGGTGGAAACACCATATATTTT.

This clone turned up a few times. This chain links TRBV5-1 with TRBJ2-7; D is unresolved. Germline CDR1 and CDR2: SGHRS and YFSETQ. V lost 4 bases, J lost 5 bases, and 4 bases lay in between. This CDR3 has 10 amino acids. The CDR3 region has the DNA TGCGCCAGCAGCGAGAACGAGCAGTACTTC. Its translation is CASSENEQYF.

The V gene is TRBV7-2, the J gene TRBJ2-5, with no clear D. V gave up 4 bases and J gave up 2 bases, with 8 bases separating them. The CDR3 contains 13 residues. From germline, CDR1 is SGHTA and CDR2 FQGNSA. The CDR3 DNA reads TGTGCCAGCAGCTACGGGTGGCAAGAGACCCAGTACTTC. Translated: CASSYGWQETQYF.

The gene calls are TRBV6-2 or TRBV6-3 and TRBJ2-5; TRBD1 might be the D (6 bases). The CDR3 runs 16 residues. The V end lost 5 bases, the J end lost 5 bases, and 21 bases lay between the germline ends. In germline, CDR1 is MNHEY, CDR2 SVGEGT. The CDR3 region has the DNA TGTGCCAGCAGTCTTACCACAGGGACGGGAAAGGAGACCCAGTACTTC. This codes for CASSLTTGTGKETQYF.

The chain joins TRBV27 to TRBJ2-3, with 8 bases matching TRBD2. Germline values: CDR1 MNHEY, CDR2 SMNVEV (reference sequence). V lost 7 bases to trimming and J lost 1 base; unmatched junction nucleotides: 7. This CDR3 spans 15 amino acids. CDR3 sequence: CASTLFSGGTDTQYF. The CDR3 nucleotides are TGTGCCAGCACCCTCTTTAGCGGGGGCACAGATACGCAGTATTTT.

The chain combines TRBV7-8 with TRBJ1-1; no definite D call. V was pared by 1 base and J by 4 bases, with 7 bases between. The CDR3 spans 13 residues. Germline loops: CDR1 SGHVS, CDR2 FQNEAQ. The CDR3 DNA reads as TGTGCCAGCAGCTTAGGAGACGGCACTGAAGCTTTCTTT. It codes for CASSLGDGTEAFF.

CDR3 sequence reads: CAISDTGTGIYGYTF. The CDR3 bases are TGTGCCATCAGTGATACCGGGACAGGGATCTACGGCTACACCTTC. The chain combines TRBV10-3 with TRBJ1-2, with 9 nucleotides matching TRBD1. Germline V CDR1 and CDR2: ENHRY, SYGVKD. The CDR3 consists of 15 residues. V lost 3 bases, J lost 8 bases, and 10 bases stayed unmatched.

About this clone: One end of the junction does not line up with germline, which may come from a read error. The V call is TRBV6-2 or TRBV6-3, the J call TRBJ2-3; D not certain. Germline-derived CDR1 and CDR2 are MNHEY and SVGEGT. The CDR3 is 12 amino acids. The CDR3 DNA follows: TGTGCCAGCAGTTATCCTTCTGGCCCATCGGATTTT. Translation gives CASSYPSGPSDF.

The gene calls are TRBV6-1 and TRBJ2-1, with D uncertain. V was pared by 3 bases and J by 4 bases, with 4 bases between. The CDR3 loop spans 12 amino acids. The germline CDR1 and CDR2 sequences are MNHNS and SASEGT. The CDR3 loop is CASSESYNEQFF. In DNA form, the CDR3 reads TGTGCCAGCAGTGAGAGTTACAATGAGCAGTTCTTC.

The chain carries TRBV6-4 and TRBJ2-1; TRBD2 matches 9 bases. CDR3 length: 15 residues. The trim removed 5 bases at V and 7 bases at J, leaving 9 bases unmatched. Looked up from germline, CDR1 is MRHNA and CDR2 is SNTAGT. The CDR3 nucleotides read TGTGCCAGCAGTCCGACTAGCGGTGGGAGAAATGAGCAGTTCTTC. Encoded protein: CASSPTSGGRNEQFF.

The genes are TRBV28 and TRBJ2-7, with D possibly called TRBD1 or TRBD2 (5 bases each). The ends were cut back, 6 bases at V and 3 bases at J, with 12 bases in the middle. CDR3 length equals 13 residues. Germline CDR1 is MDHEN and CDR2 is SYDVKM. The CDR3 region is CASRGTHGYEQYF. CDR3 nucleotides: TGTGCCAGCAGGGGGACCCACGGCTACGAGCAGTACTTC.

The genes are TRBV13 and TRBJ2-1; the match to TRBD2 covers 9 bases. Looked up from germline, CDR1 is PRHDT and CDR2 is FYEKMQ (reference sequence). V shed 4 bases and J 5 bases; nucleotides not matched to a gene: 9. The CDR3 length is 16 residues. The CDR3 region is CASSSRLAGANNEQFF. CDR3 in DNA: TGTGCCAGCAGCTCCAGGTTAGCGGGGGCCAACAATGAGCAGTTCTTC.

The rearrangement joins TRBV18 to TRBJ1-1; tentative D call: TRBD1 (6 bases). The V and J ends lost 4 bases and 7 bases respectively, with 10 bases between them. Germline V gene lookup returns CDR1 KGHSH and CDR2 LQKENI. The CDR3 runs to 12 residues. The DNA for the CDR3 is TGTGCCAGCTCACAAGACAGGTATGAAGCTTTCTTT. Amino acid sequence: CASSQDRYEAFF.

The gene calls are TRBV18 and TRBJ1-6, with 7 bases matching TRBD1. The germline V gene has CDR1 KGHSH and CDR2 LQKENI. The CDR3 sequence is 15 residues long. After removal of 4 bases from V and 5 bases from J, the junction contained 5 bases not matched to a gene. CDR3: CASSLQGFNNSPLHF. The CDR3 DNA follows: TGTGCCAGCTCACTACAGGGGTTTAATAATTCACCCCTCCACTTT.

The chain combines TRBV7-9 with TRBJ1-4, with D maybe TRBD1 (6 bases). Trimming took off 7 bases at V and 7 bases at J, with 13 bases between the two ends. The CDR3 length is 13 residues. In germline, CDR1 is SEHNR, CDR2 FQNEAQ (reference sequence). The CDR3 region has the DNA TGTGCCAGCACACAGGGTTTCCGTGAAAAACTGTTTTTT. Protein sequence: CASTQGFREKLFF.

The V gene is TRBV29-1, the J gene TRBJ1-4; D unclear. Germline V lookup: CDR1 SQVTM, CDR2 ANQGSEA. The CDR3 runs 12 residues. Deletions cut 5 bases from V and 8 bases from J, with 12 bases between. CDR3 loop: CSVNVGGEKLFF. The DNA of the CDR3 is TGCAGCGTTAACGTAGGAGGAGAAAAACTGTTTTTT.

The table lists this clone with a count of one. CDR3 amino acids: CASSQEDRGRIEQYF. CDR3 nucleotides: TGCGCCAGCAGCCAAGAAGACAGGGGGCGCATCGAGCAGTACTTC. The chain uses TRBV4-1 and TRBJ2-7, with 10 positions matching TRBD1. CDR1 is MGHRA and CDR2 is YSYEKL in the germline V gene. The CDR3 spans 15 residues. With V trimmed by 0 bases and J by 6 bases, 5 bases remained unmatched.

This sequence joins TRBV29-1 and TRBJ1-1; TRBD1 might be the D (5 bases). Germline CDR1 and CDR2: SQVTM and ANQGSEA. V gave up 6 bases and J gave up 5 bases, with 10 bases separating them. This CDR3 is 11 amino acids long. CDR3 DNA: TGCAGCGTCTCGGGGGGGACTGAAGCTTTCTTT. Amino acids: CSVSGGTEAFF.